Given below is one T cell receptor beta chain in context. Its antigen has not been determined. Base qualities are not at hand, and no much larger clone is one base apart. The data derive from a study of vaccination and CD4 T cells after COVID-19 (dated by TCRdb to between 2021 and 2024). Regarding the complete study: Every convalescent patient had a positive nasal swab PCR test for SARS-CoV-2, with mild disease in nine patients and severe disease in one. Participants got two doses of the Pfizer-BioNTech BNT162b2 vaccine (n=8) or two doses of the Moderna mRNA-1273 vaccine (n=2). Post-vaccine blood samples were obtained a median of roughly 75 days after the second vaccine dose, with a range of about 12 to 241 days. In around 9 COVID-19 convalescent patients and a handful of infection-naive healthy vaccine recipients, researchers compared the spike-specific CD4+ TCR repertoire from before mRNA vaccination with the repertoire from after. Culture stimuli were overlapping spike peptide pools from SARS-CoV-2 and from the common cold coronaviruses HCoV-NL63, HCoV-OC43 and HCoV-229E. Post-COVID blood samples were collected from convalescent patients a median of around 96 days after diagnosis, with a range of about 30 to 161 days. Six males and four females were included in the convalescent cohort, with two Hispanic individuals, seven Caucasians, two Asians and one multiracial person represented. Control cultures used a CEFX viral epitope pool as positive control, an HIV-1 Nef peptide pool as negative control, or no peptide. What the work shows at the level of the full study, not this receptor alone: An increase in the median number of SARS-CoV-2-reactive clonotypes from roughly 20 after infection to roughly 38 after vaccination was observed, but the change was not found to be significant. The study included relatively few convalescent patients and did not analyze early timepoints after natural infection. Nearly all vaccine-specific clones in convalescent patients (304 of 307) were mono-reactive for SARS-CoV-2 spike rather than cross-reactive with common cold coronaviruses. Among the post-vaccine SARS-CoV-2-reactive clones in convalescent patients, a median 86.3% showed up only after vaccination, which suggests vaccine-specific priming.

Per the publication, the treatment or condition label means: approximately nine-day PBMC culture with coronavirus spike peptide pools or control peptides (ViraFEST assay). The ViraFEST assay was used in the study, in which antigen-specific T cells were expanded with peptide pools and expanded clonotypes were subsequently identified by TCR sequencing. The convalescent patients' positive SARS-CoV-2 PCR tests were from March to December 2020, which was before the Alpha, Beta and Delta variants emerged in the United States. PBMCs were cultured at approximately 2 million per well in IMDM supplemented with approximately 5% human AB serum and around 10 IU/ml IL-2, with roughly 10 ug/ml peptide pools added. On days 3 and 7, half of the culture medium was replaced with fresh IL-2-containing medium. After around 10 days of culture, CD4+ T cells were isolated by negative selection with the EasySep CD4+ T cell isolation kit. Ficoll-Paque Plus gradient centrifugation was used to isolate PBMCs from whole blood, and the isolated PBMCs were then either used fresh or cryopreserved at -140C. Culture conditions were generally each tested in triplicate wells.

V gives up 0 bases and J gives up 8 bases, and the segment between their germline ends measures 17 bases. Including cysteine and phenylalanine, the CDR3 has 15 amino acids. Only CDR3 DNA is held: 45 bases, read in frame from base 1. CDR1 SGHNT and CDR2 YYREEE are derived from the germline V gene (reference sequence). Preparation of the library involved PCR. At the Johns Hopkins FTIC core, DNA from the cultured CD4+ T cells underwent TCR sequencing with the Oncomine TCR Beta short-read assay. Genomic DNA was extracted from the cultured CD4+ T cells with the QIAamp micro DNA kit. Oncomine TCR Beta libraries from cultured CD4+ T cells were pooled with unique dual indexes and sequenced on an Illumina iSeq 100. The paper's processing steps were these. Non-productive sequences were removed, and CDR3s that did not start with C, did not end with F or W, or were shorter than 7 amino acids were discarded. The MANAFEST web application identified antigen-specific clonotypes by comparing peptide-stimulated wells against reference wells and other culture wells. For a clone to be called positive, the clone needed an FDR below 0.05, an odds ratio above 5, and a productive frequency above 0.1% in at least two of three replicate wells. A clonotype was classed as cross-reactive if the clonotype showed significant expansion both in SARS-CoV-2 spike wells and in at least one common cold coronavirus spike condition. Similarity between CDR3 sequences was evaluated in R version 3.6.1 using Levenshtein distances (stringdist) and unrooted phylogenetic trees (ape). TCRdb reran the public reads through fastp at Q25 and MiXCR, keeping productive beta chains. Entries are consolidated by CDR3 protein sequence, retaining the most common genes and DNA. The authors' filters were not applied to this entry. For this sample the table gives approximately 6,400 distinct CDR3 sequences, of which roughly 69% were detected only once. The leading ten clones occupy about 34% of the sample.

The sequenced sample consisted of CD4+ T cells from blood, cultured in vitro. This receptor was identified in a human donor who had recovered from COVID-19. The sequence is built from TRBV5-4 and TRBJ1-1; a tentative D match to TRBD1 spans 5 bases. The DNA is TGTGCCAGCAGCTTGGACAACAGGCAGGCCTTGGAAGCTTTCTTT. Translated, it gives CASSLDNRQALEAFF.